The 21 T cell receptor beta chains below were found in one sample sequenced in a study of blood T cell repertoires in COVID-19. The table came from immunoSEQ multiplex PCR; TCRdb's copy has only in-frame clones and leaves some out. The data show 250,000 or so clones, about 90% seen once. The sample taken for sequencing was PBMCs or T cells enriched from blood (not recorded which). The receptors were gathered from a woman in her thirties who had been exposed to COVID-19.

The chain recombines TRBV25-1 with TRBJ2-1; 8 bases are shared with TRBD2. V lost 2 bases, J lost 5 bases, and 5 bases stayed unmatched. The CDR3 consists of 15 residues. In germline, CDR1 is MGHDK, CDR2 SYGVNS. CDR3 sequence (DNA): TGTGCCAGCAGTGAACTAGCGGGCTTCAACAATGAGCAGTTCTTC. Its translation is CASSELAGFNNEQFF.

The rearrangement uses TRBV7-8 and TRBJ1-2, with TRBD1 identical over 8 bases. With V trimmed by 2 bases and J by 0 bases, 8 bases remained unmatched. CDR1 is SGHVS and CDR2 is FQNEAQ in the germline V gene. This CDR3 comprises 17 residues. This chain's CDR3 is CASSLRDRSLANYGYTF. In DNA form, the CDR3 reads TGTGCCAGCAGCTTAAGGGACAGGAGCCTAGCTAACTATGGCTACACCTTC.

The chain has TRBV29-1 and TRBJ2-7; 9 bases are a match to TRBD2. This CDR3 is 14 amino acids long. Germline V gives CDR1 SQVTM, CDR2 ANQGSEA. V shed 7 bases, J shed 2 bases, and the junction held 9 bases outside the gene matches. The CDR3 protein is CSGRSLAGTYEQYF. The CDR3 bases are TGCAGCGGACGGAGTCTAGCGGGGACCTACGAGCAGTACTTC.

V is TRBV18 and J is TRBJ2-4; 7 bases agree with TRBD1. Germline CDR1 is KGHSH and CDR2 is LQKENI. V shed 4 bases and J 8 bases; nucleotides not matched to a gene: 5. The CDR3 covers 13 residues. For the CDR3, the DNA is TGTGCCAGCTCACTAACAGGGGCGGACATTCAGTACTTC. Translated: CASSLTGADIQYF.

V gene TRBV2 combines with J gene TRBJ2-7, with TRBD2 matching 7 bases. CDR3 length: 16 residues. J was trimmed by 2 bases and V by 6 bases; bases with no gene match: 13. Germline-derived CDR1 and CDR2 are SNHLY and FYNNEI. The CDR3: CASRDPIGSGTYEQYF. The CDR3 bases are TGTGCCAGCAGGGATCCGATCGGGAGCGGGACCTACGAGCAGTACTTC.

V and J are TRBV11-2 and TRBJ2-7; 8 bases line up with TRBD2. Germline V gene sequence: CDR1 SGHAT, CDR2 FQNNGV. Trimming at V came to 5 bases and at J to 4 bases, leaving 4 bases not matched to a gene. The CDR3 contains 13 residues. CDR3: CASSGSGIYEQYF. The CDR3 DNA reads as TGTGCCAGCAGCGGTAGCGGGATTTACGAGCAGTACTTC.

The chain has TRBV20-1 and TRBJ2-5; D gene ambiguous. Germline V gene lookup returns CDR1 DFQATT and CDR2 SNEGSKA (reference sequence). This CDR3 comprises 16 residues. Trimming shortened V by 3 bases and J by 2 bases, and 19 bases separated the two germline ends. CDR3: CSASYVGGGTQETQYF. The CDR3 coding sequence is TGCAGTGCTAGTTATGTTGGTGGCGGAACTCAAGAGACCCAGTACTTC.

This chain connects TRBV30 to TRBJ1-1; 9 bases are shared with TRBD1. With V trimmed by 1 base and J by 12 bases, 9 bases remained unmatched. Per germline, CDR1 GTSNPN and CDR2 SVGIG (reference sequence). The CDR3 contains 13 residues. The CDR3 loop is CAWSGDRARGTFF. The DNA of the CDR3 is TGTGCCTGGAGTGGGGACAGGGCCCGCGGGACTTTCTTT.

The gene calls are TRBV19 and TRBJ1-3; D may be TRBD1 (5 bases). CDR3 length: 16 amino acids. Trimming removed 2 bases at V and 3 bases at J, with 14 bases between. Germline V gene sequence: CDR1 LNHDA, CDR2 SQIVND (reference sequence). CDR3 amino acids: CASSIWQGGLGNTIYF. CDR3 sequence (DNA): TGTGCCAGTAGTATATGGCAGGGAGGACTTGGAAACACCATATATTTT.

The chain joins TRBV9 to TRBJ2-1; TRBD2 matches at 9 bases. The trim removed 0 bases at V and 12 bases at J, leaving 13 bases unmatched. CDR1 is SGDLS and CDR2 is YYNGEE in the germline V gene. The CDR3 is 16 amino acids. The CDR3 here is CASSVEVAGDRVGQFF. The CDR3 DNA follows: TGTGCCAGCAGCGTAGAGGTAGCGGGGGACCGAGTGGGGCAGTTCTTC.

V is TRBV6-1 and J is TRBJ2-7, with D perhaps matching TRBD2 (5 bases). Trimming pared 0 bases from V and 6 bases from J, leaving 9 bases between. This CDR3 has 13 amino acids. Per the germline V gene, CDR1 is MNHNS and CDR2 is SASEGT. The CDR3 DNA reads as TGTGCCAGCAGTGAAGCGGAAGGGAGCGAGCAGTACTTC. Translation gives CASSEAEGSEQYF.

CDR3 sequence: CAISEASGQRGVGKNIQYF. In DNA form, the CDR3 reads TGTGCCATCAGTGAGGCTAGCGGGCAACGTGGGGTTGGCAAAAACATTCAGTACTTC. The chain employs TRBV10-3 and TRBJ2-4, with 8 nucleotides matching TRBD2. V was pared by 2 bases and J by 3 bases, with 15 bases of the junction left unmatched. The CDR3 spans 19 residues. CDR1 and CDR2 from the germline V gene are ENHRY and SYGVKD.

The sample holds many counts of this clone. The chain joins TRBV4-2 to TRBJ2-1; 9 bases align to TRBD1. The CDR3 length is 16 residues. Germline V gives CDR1 LGHNA, CDR2 YNFKEQ. The V segment lost 3 bases and the J segment 0 bases; nucleotides outside the gene matches: 3. CDR3 sequence: CASSHSGQGSYNEQFF. The CDR3 bases are TGTGCCAGCAGCCACTCGGGACAGGGCTCCTACAATGAGCAGTTCTTC.

The CDR3 spells CASSNNERERAYEQYF. The CDR3 nucleotides are TGTGCCAGCAGTAACAATGAGCGGGAGAGGGCCTACGAGCAGTACTTC. The rearrangement uses TRBV2 and TRBJ2-7, with 8 bases matching TRBD2. Losses at the gene ends were 5 bases for V and 2 bases for J; bases not matched to a gene: 11. The germline CDR1 and CDR2 sequences are SNHLY and FYNNEI. The CDR3 is 16 residues long.

This rearrangement joins TRBV5-1 to TRBJ2-1, with D maybe TRBD1 (6 bases). This CDR3 contains 16 residues. CDR1 SGHRS and CDR2 YFSETQ come from the germline V gene. V lost 4 bases to trimming and J lost 2 bases, with 16 bases between them. The DNA for the CDR3 is TGCGCCAGCAGCCGTGCCGGGACAAGGACCTACAATGAGCAGTTCTTC. Protein sequence: CASSRAGTRTYNEQFF.

CDR3 loop: CASSLVDSTEAFF. CDR3 sequence (DNA): TGTGCCAGCAGTTTAGTAGACAGCACTGAAGCTTTCTTT. This chain links TRBV28 with TRBJ1-1, with TRBD1 as a possible D gene (5 bases). Looked up from germline, CDR1 is MDHEN and CDR2 is SYDVKM. The CDR3 consists of 13 residues. The V end was cut by 2 bases, the J end by 4 bases, with 8 bases between.

The CDR3 protein is CASSLGLAVHRSDTQYF. The DNA of the CDR3 is TGCGCCAGCAGCTTGGGACTAGCGGTCCACCGATCAGATACGCAGTATTTT. The chain employs TRBV5-1 and TRBJ2-3, with TRBD2 matching 9 bases. This CDR3 comprises 17 residues. V dropped 0 bases and J dropped 4; count of bases not matched to a gene: 9. Looked up from germline, CDR1 is SGHRS and CDR2 is YFSETQ.

For this clone: This sample includes further DNA sequences coding for the same CDR3. The chain has TRBV12-3 or TRBV12-4 and TRBJ1-1, with a tentative D call TRBD1 (5 bases). V lost 3 bases and J lost 5, with 10 bases in between. The CDR3 length is 13 residues. The CDR3 protein is CASSLGGRTEAFF. The DNA of the CDR3 is TGTGCCAGCAGTTTGGGGGGACGAACTGAAGCTTTCTTT.

The chain recombines TRBV18 with TRBJ1-3, with D possibly TRBD1 on 5 matching bases. This CDR3 contains 18 residues. V was trimmed by 1 base and J by 0 bases, leaving 16 bases between them. The germline CDR1 and CDR2 sequences are KGHSH and LQKENI. This CDR3 reads CASSPLQGLRFSGNTIYF. CDR3 DNA: TGTGCCAGCTCACCACTTCAGGGTCTCCGATTCTCTGGAAACACCATATATTTT.

The genes are TRBV25-1 and TRBJ2-1, with 7 bases identical to TRBD2. CDR3 length: 15 residues. Losses at the gene ends were 4 bases for V and 7 bases for J; bases not matched to a gene: 10. Germline CDR1 reads MGHDK; CDR2 reads SYGVNS. The CDR3, as DNA: TGTGCCAGCAGTGCAACGTGGCCAGCGGGGAATGAGCAGTTCTTC. It specifies CASSATWPAGNEQFF. The entire variable domain, with the rest obtained from reference TRBV25-1 and TRBJ2-1, is as follows: EADIYQTPRYLVIGTGKKITLECSQTMGHDKMYWYQQDPGMELHLIHYSYGVNSTEKGDLSSESTVSRIRTEHFPLTLESARPSHTSQYLCASSATWPAGNEQFFGPGTRLTVL.

CDR3 loop: CSVARGANEKLFF. DNA of the CDR3: TGCAGCGTTGCGCGGGGGGCTAATGAAAAACTGTTTTTT. The V and J genes are TRBV29-1 and TRBJ1-4, with TRBD1 as a possible D gene (5 bases). Per germline, CDR1 SQVTM and CDR2 ANQGSEA. The CDR3 contains 13 residues. V lost 4 bases and J 3 bases, leaving 9 bases between the germline ends.